The clone carrying this T cell receptor (beta chain) has just one count. The antigen remains unidentified. This entry is derived from a study of shared clonotypes between healthy human individuals. Whole-study context: Three CD4 naive, three CD4 memory, two CD8 naive and one CD8 memory plate were used per donor. Study findings and constraints: Large depth notwithstanding, sorted-subset sequencing proved incomplete by rarefaction.

This CDR3 comprises 17 residues. V was pared by 6 bases and J by 5 bases, with 24 bases between. Germline V gene sequence: CDR1 SNHLY, CDR2 FYNNEI. The assay ran at deep level. Data came from immunoSEQ multiplex PCR; TCRdb stores just in-frame clones and leaves some out. This repertoire shows 2 million to 3 million clones, roughly 93% found once; its top ten account for roughly 0.39%. CD4+ cells underwent separation, giving CD45RA+ naive and CD45RA-negative memory subsets. The sample taken for sequencing was naive CD4+ T cells from PBMCs. Documented subset: CD45RA+ positively selected. The chain is built from TRBV2 and TRBJ2-3, with D possibly called TRBD1 or TRBD2 (5 bases each). The source is a man aged 18 to 29 in good health. Some clones in this sample may be carry-over from other donors' samples. As DNA, the CDR3 is TGTGCCAGCAGCCTCGGGGCGGACTGGTATGTTGGAGATACGCAGTATTTT. It is translated as CASSLGADWYVGDTQYF.